These T cell receptor beta chains were read from a single sample in a study of radiotherapy plus CTLA-4 blockade in lung cancer. TCRdb's copy holds only in-frame clones and misses some; the assay was immunoSEQ multiplex PCR. The sample shows approximately 99,000 clones, 88% of them seen only once. The source material was peripheral blood, sampled from a patient treated with radiotherapy plus ipilimumab. The receptor source for this set is a human donor with non-small cell lung cancer that progressed on radiotherapy plus ipilimumab. CDR3s include the opening cysteine and the closing phenylalanine or tryptophan. The D gene is left open where the match is weak. Only some rows state a clone size, as once, few, many or a class for expanded clones.

v_gene: TRBV4-1
d_gene: .
abundance: .
j_gene: TRBJ1-4
CDR3aa: CASSQDGTRVDEKLFF
CDR3nt: TGCGCCAGCAGCCAAGATGGAACGCGAGTTGATGAAAAACTGTTTTTT

v_gene: TRBV11-2
d_gene: TRBD1
abundance: .
j_gene: TRBJ1-1
CDR3aa: CASSLVDRGYVPEAFF
CDR3nt: TGTGCCAGCAGCTTAGTGGACAGGGGGTATGTCCCTGAAGCTTTCTTT

v_gene: TRBV6-1
d_gene: .
abundance: .
j_gene: TRBJ1-1
CDR3aa: CAMGAIMNTEAFF
CDR3nt: TGTGCTATGGGTGCGATTATGAACACTGAAGCTTTCTTT

v_gene: TRBV19
d_gene: TRBD2
abundance: once
j_gene: TRBJ2-2
CDR3aa: CASTLLGGAGELFF
CDR3nt: TGTGCCAGTACTCTATTGGGAGGGGCCGGGGAGCTGTTTTTT

v_gene: TRBV29-1
d_gene: .
abundance: .
j_gene: TRBJ2-1
CDR3aa: CSVEQLNNEQFF
CDR3nt: TGCAGCGTTGAACAGTTAAACAATGAGCAGTTCTTC

v_gene: TRBV7-6
d_gene: TRBD1
abundance: .
j_gene: TRBJ1-2
CDR3aa: CASSPRQGEGYTF
CDR3nt: TGTGCCAGCAGCCCAAGACAGGGGGAAGGCTACACCTTC

v_gene: TRBV7-9
d_gene: .
abundance: .
j_gene: TRBJ2-7
CDR3aa: CASSLADEQYF
CDR3nt: TGTGCCAGCAGCTTAGCTGACGAGCAGTACTTC

v_gene: TRBV2
d_gene: .
abundance: .
j_gene: TRBJ2-5
CDR3aa: CASSAPLDQETQYF
CDR3nt: TGTGCCAGCAGTGCCCCACTAGACCAAGAGACCCAGTACTTC

v_gene: TRBV7-8
d_gene: .
abundance: few
j_gene: TRBJ2-6
CDR3aa: CASSLARTGGSGANVLTF
CDR3nt: TGTGCCAGCAGCTTAGCGAGAACAGGCGGTTCTGGGGCCAACGTCCTGACTTTC

v_gene: TRBV28
d_gene: TRBD1
abundance: .
j_gene: TRBJ2-7
CDR3aa: CASRSIFDRDLKQYF
CDR3nt: TGTGCCAGCAGGTCCATATTTGACAGGGATTTAAAGCAGTACTTC

v_gene: TRBV10-2
d_gene: .
abundance: few
j_gene: TRBJ1-1
CDR3aa: CASRDSSDTEAFF
CDR3nt: TGCGCCAGCCGTGACAGTTCCGACACTGAAGCTTTCTTT

v_gene: TRBV2
d_gene: .
abundance: .
j_gene: TRBJ1-1
CDR3aa: CASSSRGRGDNTEAFF
CDR3nt: TGTGCCAGCAGTTCAAGAGGTAGGGGGGACAACACTGAAGCTTTCTTT

v_gene: TRBV19
d_gene: TRBD2
abundance: many
j_gene: TRBJ2-7
CDR3aa: CASSISRTSSYEQYF
CDR3nt: TGTGCCAGTAGTATATCAAGGACTAGCTCCTACGAGCAGTACTTC

v_gene: TRBV2
d_gene: .
abundance: many
j_gene: TRBJ2-7
CDR3aa: CASSVEGRGSYEQYF
CDR3nt: TGTGCCAGCAGTGTTGAGGGGAGGGGGAGCTACGAGCAGTACTTC

v_gene: TRBV5-1
d_gene: .
abundance: .
j_gene: TRBJ1-1
CDR3aa: CASSSISGVLTEAFF
CDR3nt: TGCGCCAGCAGCTCCATATCAGGGGTTCTCACTGAAGCTTTCTTT

v_gene: TRBV7-9
d_gene: TRBD1
abundance: .
j_gene: TRBJ2-1
CDR3aa: CASSLPFGTVPNEQFF
CDR3nt: TGTGCCAGCAGCCTCCCCTTCGGGACAGTTCCCAATGAGCAGTTCTTC

v_gene: TRBV5-4
d_gene: .
abundance: .
j_gene: TRBJ2-5
CDR3aa: CASSPGLQGQYF
CDR3nt: TGTGCCAGCAGCCCGGGACTCCAGGGCCAGTACTTC

v_gene: TRBV19
d_gene: .
abundance: few
j_gene: TRBJ1-3
CDR3aa: CASSPEGGGNTIYF
CDR3nt: TGTGCCAGTAGTCCAGAGGGAGGTGGAAACACCATATATTTT

v_gene: TRBV7-8
d_gene: TRBD2
abundance: .
j_gene: TRBJ2-7
CDR3aa: CASSLWGVTSGLYEQYF
CDR3nt: TGTGCCAGCAGCCTGTGGGGGGTGACTAGCGGCCTCTACGAGCAGTACTTC

v_gene: TRBV7-2
d_gene: TRBD1
abundance: .
j_gene: TRBJ2-3
CDR3aa: CASSFQGALGDTQYF
CDR3nt: TGTGCCAGCAGCTTCCAGGGGGCCCTTGGGGATACGCAGTATTTT

v_gene: TRBV7-9
d_gene: .
abundance: .
j_gene: TRBJ1-3
CDR3aa: CASSQITPGGNTIYF
CDR3nt: TGTGCCAGCAGCCAGATCACCCCCGGTGGAAACACCATATATTTT

v_gene: TRBV28
d_gene: .
abundance: .
j_gene: TRBJ1-5
CDR3aa: CASSLRTAWENQPQHF
CDR3nt: TGTGCCAGCAGCCTCCGGACAGCTTGGGAAAATCAGCCCCAGCATTTT

v_gene: TRBV25-1
d_gene: .
abundance: .
j_gene: TRBJ2-1
CDR3aa: CASIRGGEPYNEQFF
CDR3nt: TGTGCCAGCATCCGAGGGGGGGAGCCCTACAATGAGCAGTTCTTC

v_gene: TRBV5-4
d_gene: TRBD1
abundance: .
j_gene: TRBJ1-1
CDR3aa: CASSFGQGMNTEAFF
CDR3nt: TGTGCCAGCAGCTTCGGACAGGGCATGAACACTGAAGCTTTCTTT

v_gene: TRBV5-6
d_gene: .
abundance: .
j_gene: TRBJ2-2
CDR3aa: CASSPLVGQLDTGELFF
CDR3nt: TGTGCCAGCAGCCCCCTGGTGGGTCAGTTGGATACCGGGGAGCTGTTTTTT

v_gene: TRBV4-1
d_gene: .
abundance: .
j_gene: TRBJ2-1
CDR3aa: CASSQVGVPSPYNEQFF
CDR3nt: TGCGCCAGCAGCCAAGTGGGGGTACCGAGTCCCTACAATGAGCAGTTCTTC

v_gene: TRBV7-8
d_gene: .
abundance: .
j_gene: TRBJ2-5
CDR3aa: CASSLAGRGETQYF
CDR3nt: TGTGCCAGCAGCTTAGCTGGGCGGGGAGAGACCCAGTACTTC

v_gene: TRBV10-3
d_gene: TRBD2
abundance: .
j_gene: TRBJ2-1
CDR3aa: CAISGTSGRAGEQFF
CDR3nt: TGTGCCATCAGTGGCACTAGCGGGAGGGCGGGGGAGCAGTTCTTC

v_gene: TRBV4-1
d_gene: .
abundance: .
j_gene: TRBJ2-7
CDR3aa: CASSQGDASSYEQYF
CDR3nt: TGCGCCAGCAGCCAGGGGGATGCCAGCTCCTACGAGCAGTACTTC

v_gene: TRBV2
d_gene: .
abundance: .
j_gene: TRBJ1-5
CDR3aa: CASRTKGGQPQHF
CDR3nt: TGTGCCAGCAGAACTAAGGGGGGTCAGCCCCAGCATTTT

v_gene: TRBV18
d_gene: .
abundance: .
j_gene: TRBJ2-3
CDR3aa: CASSPLSADTQYF
CDR3nt: TGTGCCAGCTCACCACTCTCGGCAGATACGCAGTATTTT

v_gene: TRBV4-1
d_gene: TRBD1
abundance: few
j_gene: TRBJ2-2
CDR3aa: CASRVPGGTGELFF
CDR3nt: TGCGCCAGCAGAGTCCCAGGGGGCACCGGGGAGCTGTTTTTT

v_gene: TRBV18
d_gene: TRBD1
abundance: few
j_gene: TRBJ1-3
CDR3aa: CASSRLRDRVVSGNTIYF
CDR3nt: TGTGCCAGCTCACGGCTCCGGGACAGGGTTGTCTCTGGAAACACCATATATTTT

v_gene: TRBV7-9
d_gene: TRBD2
abundance: .
j_gene: TRBJ2-3
CDR3aa: CASSSKTGTSEYTDTQYF
CDR3nt: TGTGCCAGCAGCTCCAAAACCGGGACTAGCGAGTACACAGATACGCAGTATTTT

v_gene: TRBV2
d_gene: .
abundance: .
j_gene: TRBJ2-1
CDR3aa: CASSPYGRINEQFF
CDR3nt: TGTGCCAGCAGCCCGTACGGGCGGATCAATGAGCAGTTCTTC

v_gene: TRBV18
d_gene: .
abundance: few
j_gene: TRBJ2-1
CDR3aa: CASSPTRDEQFF
CDR3nt: TGTGCCAGCTCACCAACTCGCGATGAGCAGTTCTTC

v_gene: TRBV13
d_gene: .
abundance: .
j_gene: TRBJ2-2
CDR3aa: CASSLPGVGTGELFF
CDR3nt: TGTGCCAGCAGCCTGCCGGGGGTAGGCACCGGGGAGCTGTTTTTT

v_gene: TRBV5-4
d_gene: .
abundance: once
j_gene: TRBJ2-3
CDR3aa: CASSLVTASTDTQYF
CDR3nt: TGTGCCAGCAGCTTGGTAACAGCTAGCACAGATACGCAGTATTTT

v_gene: TRBV5-1
d_gene: .
abundance: .
j_gene: TRBJ2-3
CDR3aa: CASTPSGESDTQYF
CDR3nt: TGCGCCAGCACCCCCTCGGGAGAGTCAGATACGCAGTATTTT

v_gene: TRBV5-1
d_gene: .
abundance: once
j_gene: TRBJ2-1
CDR3aa: CASSPGTVDYNEQFF
CDR3nt: TGCGCCAGCAGTCCCGGGACGGTCGATTATAATGAGCAGTTCTTC

v_gene: TRBV7-9
d_gene: .
abundance: .
j_gene: TRBJ2-5
CDR3aa: CASSLSELETQYF
CDR3nt: TGTGCCAGCAGCTTATCGGAACTAGAGACCCAGTACTTC

v_gene: TRBV7-6
d_gene: .
abundance: .
j_gene: TRBJ1-4
CDR3aa: CASSPRTVATNEKLFF
CDR3nt: TGTGCCAGCAGCCCTCGGACAGTTGCAACTAATGAAAAACTGTTTTTT

v_gene: TRBV10-1
d_gene: TRBD1
abundance: .
j_gene: TRBJ1-2
CDR3aa: CASSESGQSGYTF
CDR3nt: TGCGCCAGCAGTGAGTCGGGACAGAGCGGCTACACCTTC

v_gene: TRBV4-1
d_gene: TRBD2
abundance: .
j_gene: TRBJ2-1
CDR3aa: CASSHLLAGAYNEQFF
CDR3nt: TGCGCCAGCAGCCACCTTTTAGCGGGAGCCTACAATGAGCAGTTCTTC

v_gene: TRBV30
d_gene: .
abundance: .
j_gene: TRBJ1-4
CDR3aa: CAWSISEKLFF
CDR3nt: TGTGCCTGGAGTATAAGTGAAAAACTGTTTTTT

v_gene: TRBV2
d_gene: TRBD2
abundance: .
j_gene: TRBJ2-2
CDR3aa: CASSEVGGDTGELFF
CDR3nt: TGTGCCAGCAGTGAAGTGGGAGGGGACACCGGGGAGCTGTTTTTT

v_gene: TRBV7-6
d_gene: .
abundance: .
j_gene: TRBJ1-5
CDR3aa: CASSSIYGQPQHF
CDR3nt: TGTGCCAGCAGCTCTATATATGGGCAGCCCCAGCATTTT